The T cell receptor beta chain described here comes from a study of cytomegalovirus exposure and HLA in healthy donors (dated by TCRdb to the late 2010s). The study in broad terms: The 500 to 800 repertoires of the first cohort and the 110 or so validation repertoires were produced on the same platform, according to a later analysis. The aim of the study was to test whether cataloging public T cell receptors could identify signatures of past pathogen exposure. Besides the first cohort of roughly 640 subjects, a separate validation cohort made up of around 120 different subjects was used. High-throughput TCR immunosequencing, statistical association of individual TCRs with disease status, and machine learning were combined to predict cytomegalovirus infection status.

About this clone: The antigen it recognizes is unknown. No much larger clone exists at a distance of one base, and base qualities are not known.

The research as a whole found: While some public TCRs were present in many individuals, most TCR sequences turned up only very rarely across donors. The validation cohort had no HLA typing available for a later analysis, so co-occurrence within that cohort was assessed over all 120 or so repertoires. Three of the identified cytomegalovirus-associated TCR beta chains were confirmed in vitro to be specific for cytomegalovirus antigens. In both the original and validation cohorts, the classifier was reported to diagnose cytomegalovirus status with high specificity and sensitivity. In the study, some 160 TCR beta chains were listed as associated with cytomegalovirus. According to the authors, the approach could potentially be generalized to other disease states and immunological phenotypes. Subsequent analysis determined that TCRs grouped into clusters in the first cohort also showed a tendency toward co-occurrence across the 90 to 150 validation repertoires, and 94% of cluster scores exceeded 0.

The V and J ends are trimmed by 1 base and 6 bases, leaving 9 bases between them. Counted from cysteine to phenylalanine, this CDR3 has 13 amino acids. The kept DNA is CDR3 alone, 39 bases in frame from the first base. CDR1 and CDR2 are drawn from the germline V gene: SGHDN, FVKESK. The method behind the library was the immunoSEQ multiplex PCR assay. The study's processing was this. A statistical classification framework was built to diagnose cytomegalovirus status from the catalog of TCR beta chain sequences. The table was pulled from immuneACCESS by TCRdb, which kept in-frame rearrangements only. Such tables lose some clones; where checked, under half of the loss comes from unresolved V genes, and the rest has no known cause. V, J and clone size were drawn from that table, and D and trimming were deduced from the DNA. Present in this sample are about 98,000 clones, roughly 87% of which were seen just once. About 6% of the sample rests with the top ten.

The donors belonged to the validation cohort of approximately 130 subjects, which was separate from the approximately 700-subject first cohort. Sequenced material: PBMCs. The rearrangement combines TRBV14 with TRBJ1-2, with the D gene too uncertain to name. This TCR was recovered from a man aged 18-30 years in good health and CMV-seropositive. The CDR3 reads CASSQGLTDGYTF. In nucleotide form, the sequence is TGTGCCAGCAGCCAAGGTCTTACAGATGGCTACACCTTC.